Below are 28 T cell receptor beta chains sequenced from a single sample in a study of CD8+CD57+ T cells in acquired aplastic anemia. Patients chosen for sequencing had CD8+CD57+ cells that had expanded, as shown by flow cytometry. Profiles of TCR beta VDJ and CDR3 were generated from a genomic DNA template. TCRdb re-called the reads with MiXCR, one entry per CDR3 protein. Seen here are around 160,000 distinct CDR3 sequences, roughly 43% observed once, and the top ten hold about 2.6%. The sample was sorted CD4+, CD8+, or CD8+CD57+ T cells (not recorded which) from PBMCs. All receptors come from a human donor with aplastic anemia.

The gene calls are TRBV5-1 and TRBJ2-6; TRBD2 might be the D (6 bases). V lost 5 bases, J lost 0 bases, and 24 bases lay in between. CDR3 size: 20 residues. Germline CDR1 and CDR2: SGHRS and YFSETQ. CDR3 DNA: TGCGCCAGCAGTCCCCTGGGGTGGGGCGGGGATCTCTCTGGGGCCAACGTCCTGACTTTC. It encodes CASSPLGWGGDLSGANVLTF.

For this clonotype: Germline and junction disagree at one end, which may indicate a read error. The chain joins TRBV6-1 to TRBJ2-7, with 9 bases identical to TRBD1. CDR1 is MNHNS, CDR2 SASEGT, per germline. CDR3 length: 15 residues. The CDR3 loop reads CAGSKIQGASYEQYF. The CDR3 bases are TGTGCCGGCAGTAAGATACAGGGGGCCTCCTACGAGCAGTACTTC.

Only a few counts were recorded for this clonotype. A clone one base away is much larger, so this may be a read error. The chain recombines TRBV12-3 or TRBV12-4 with TRBJ1-1; possibly TRBD1 for D (6 bases). This CDR3 comprises 11 residues. V lost 8 bases and J lost 6, with 10 bases in between. The CDR3 region has the DNA TGTGCCAGCGGTTACAGGGCTGAAGCTTTCTTT. This codes for CASGYRAEAFF.

A remark on this clonotype: A read error is possible here, since a much larger clone lies one base away. The genes are TRBV12-3 or TRBV12-4 and TRBJ1-2; 8 bases map to TRBD1. The V and J ends lost 6 bases and 10 bases, in that order; junction bases with no gene match: 13. The CDR3 is made up of 14 amino acids. The chain's CDR3 is CASRLSRGRYDYTF. CDR3 bases: TGTGCCAGCAGGTTGAGCAGGGGGCGATACGACTACACCTTC.

With respect to this clonotype: A much bigger clone sits one base away, suggesting this may be a read error. V and J are TRBV19 and TRBJ1-3; TRBD1 is a possible D gene (5 bases). The CDR3 spans 15 residues. Looked up from germline, CDR1 is LNHDA and CDR2 is SQIVND (reference sequence). V lost 7 bases and J lost 5, with 18 bases in between. CDR3 nucleotides: TGTGCCAGTATTTCCCGGACGGGGCCCAGAAACACCATATATTTT. It translates to CASISRTGPRNTIYF.

This clonotype was seen ten or more times. This sequence joins TRBV20-1 and TRBJ2-1; 10 nucleotides agree with TRBD2. This CDR3 has 14 residues. The V and J ends lost 6 bases and 4 bases, in that order; junction bases with no gene match: 6. The germline gives CDR1 DFQATT, CDR2 SNEGSKA (reference sequence). This chain's CDR3 is CSARTSGFYNEQFF. The CDR3 nucleotides read TGCAGTGCAAGGACTAGCGGCTTTTACAATGAGCAGTTCTTC.

The genes are TRBV29-1 and TRBJ2-2; D is possibly TRBD1 or TRBD2 (5 bases each). This CDR3 contains 15 residues. Germline assignment: CDR1 SQVTM and CDR2 ANQGSEA. Trimming left V 8 bases short and J 0 bases short, with 16 bases between. The CDR3: CSSPSGTSNTGELFF. DNA for the CDR3: TGCAGCAGTCCTTCCGGGACCTCGAACACCGGGGAGCTGTTTTTT.

This clonotype was counted between two and nine times. The chain recombines TRBV6-4 with TRBJ1-2; D unresolved. Germline assignment: CDR1 MRHNA and CDR2 SNTAGT. The CDR3 runs to 16 residues. The V end was cut by 2 bases, the J end by 0 bases, with 13 bases between. The CDR3 is CASSDTPQAPNYGYTF. In nucleotides, the CDR3 is TGTGCCAGCAGTGACACCCCGCAGGCTCCTAACTATGGCTACACCTTC.

The J gene is TRBJ1-1, the V gene TRBV7-7; no clear D. The CDR3 contains 13 residues. Germline V CDR1 and CDR2: SSHAT, FNYEAQ (reference sequence). The V end was cut by 5 bases, the J end by 0 bases, with 7 bases between. The CDR3: CASSHTLNTEAFF. In DNA, the CDR3 is TGTGCCAGCAGCCACACATTGAACACTGAAGCTTTCTTT.

This chain links TRBV7-2 with TRBJ1-6; D not resolved. The CDR3 covers 14 residues. Germline CDR1 SGHTA, CDR2 FQGNSA. Trimming cost V 2 bases and J 9 bases, with 11 bases left between them. The CDR3 loop reads CASSLTGERSPLHF. The CDR3 nucleotides are TGTGCCAGCAGCTTAACGGGTGAGCGTTCACCCCTCCACTTT. The whole variable domain, remainder taken from reference TRBV7-2 and TRBJ1-6, is GAGVSQSPSNKVTEKGKDVELRCDPISGHTALYWYRQSLGQGLEFLIYFQGNSAPDKSGLPSDRFSAERTGGSVSTLTIQRTQQEDSAVYLCASSLTGERSPLHFGNGTRLTVT.

The chain joins TRBV7-9 to TRBJ2-2; D may match TRBD1 or TRBD2 (5 bases each). With 4 bases removed from V and 11 bases from J, the gap between germline ends came to 11 bases. The CDR3 extends over 12 amino acids. The V gene's germline CDR1 is SEHNR and CDR2 FQNEAQ (reference sequence). CDR3 sequence reads: CASSSGTYELFF. DNA for the CDR3: TGTGCCAGCAGCTCGGGGACGTACGAGCTGTTTTTT. The entire variable domain, with the rest obtained from reference TRBV7-9 and TRBJ2-2, is as follows: DTGVSQNPRHKITKRGQNVTFRCDPISEHNRLYWYRQTLGQGPEFLTYFQNEAQLEKSRLLSDRFSAERPKGSFSTLEIQRTEQGDSAMYLCASSSGTYELFFGEGSRLTVL.

This clonotype was seen more than once but under ten times. A much larger clone lies one base from this, so it may be a read error. The chain has TRBV12-3 or TRBV12-4 and TRBJ2-7; tentative D call: TRBD2 (5 bases). V was pared by 9 bases and J by 6 bases, with 18 bases between. This CDR3 contains 13 residues. The CDR3 DNA reads TGTGCCAGTACTGGGCAAGCTGGAGGCGAGCAGTACTTC. Its protein product is CASTGQAGGEQYF.

The rearrangement joins TRBV10-3 to TRBJ1-2; D gene ambiguous. The ends were cut back, 5 bases at V and 8 bases at J, with 12 bases in the middle. The length of the CDR3 is 12 residues. In germline, CDR1 is ENHRY, CDR2 SYGVKD. Here the CDR3 reads CAISLPMRGYTF. CDR3 nucleotide sequence: TGTGCCATCAGTCTTCCCATGAGGGGCTACACCTTC.

The chain is built from TRBV2 and TRBJ2-7, with TRBD2 matching 10 bases. V lost 3 bases, J lost 2 bases, and 1 base stayed unmatched. The germline V gene has CDR1 SNHLY and CDR2 FYNNEI. This CDR3 is built from 14 residues. DNA for the CDR3: TGTGCCAGCAGTGATCTAGCGGGGGCCTACGAGCAGTACTTC. Amino acid sequence: CASSDLAGAYEQYF.

This chain joins TRBV15 and TRBJ2-7; D tentatively reads TRBD1 or TRBD2 (5 bases each). This CDR3 is built from 17 residues. The V end was cut by 0 bases, the J end by 2 bases, with 17 bases between. Germline loops: CDR1 LNHNV, CDR2 YYDKDF (reference sequence). The CDR3 here is CATSRDPPGRATYEQYF. CDR3 coding DNA: TGTGCCACCAGCAGAGATCCCCCGGGACGGGCGACCTACGAGCAGTACTTC.

The rearrangement uses TRBV29-1 and TRBJ2-5; TRBD1 agrees at 12 bases. V lost 5 bases, J lost 5 bases, and 6 bases stayed unmatched. There are 14 residues in the CDR3. Germline V CDR1 and CDR2: SQVTM, ANQGSEA. CDR3 coding DNA: TGCAGCGTTCGGGACAGGGGGCGAGGGGAGACCCAGTACTTC. It yields the protein CSVRDRGRGETQYF.

In this sample, this clonotype turned up many times. This sequence joins TRBV3-1 and TRBJ2-7; 7 positions match TRBD2. Germline V lookup: CDR1 LGHDT, CDR2 YNNKEL (reference sequence). V was clipped by 0 bases and J by 8 bases; unmatched bases: 13. This CDR3 has 16 amino acids. Here the CDR3 reads CASSQDLSQRGWQQYF. In nucleotides, the CDR3 is TGTGCCAGCAGCCAAGATCTTAGCCAGCGGGGATGGCAGCAGTACTTC.

Details on this clonotype: It may be a read error: a sequence one base away is much more abundant. The chain joins TRBV12-3 or TRBV12-4 to TRBJ1-5, with TRBD1 as a possible D gene (6 bases). This CDR3 has 13 residues. V was clipped by 5 bases and J by 6 bases, with 11 bases between them. CDR3 in amino acids: CASSGGGLQPQHF. The DNA for the CDR3 is TGTGCCAGCAGTGGGGGGGGGCTTCAGCCCCAGCATTTT.

This clonotype has a count of ten or more. The gene calls are TRBV6-1 and TRBJ1-1; tentatively, D is TRBD1 (6 bases). The CDR3 has 14 amino acids. CDR1 MNHNS and CDR2 SASEGT come from the germline V gene. Trimming took off 6 bases at V and 5 bases at J, with 16 bases between the two ends. The CDR3 reads CASSNRGRETEAFF. The CDR3 DNA is TGTGCCAGCAGCAATCGGGGGCGGGAGACTGAAGCTTTCTTT.

At least ten counts were recorded for this clonotype. The chain uses TRBV29-1 and TRBJ2-7; D possibly uses TRBD1 or TRBD2 (5 bases each). Trimming removed 4 bases from V and 2 bases from J, with 15 bases in between. Germline V gives CDR1 SQVTM, CDR2 ANQGSEA. The CDR3 length is 14 residues. The CDR3 sequence is CSVVGTEETYEQYF. As DNA, the CDR3 is TGCAGCGTTGTGGGGACGGAGGAAACCTACGAGCAGTACTTC.

With regard to this clonotype: This may be a read error, as it is one base from a much larger clone. The chain employs TRBV7-2 and TRBJ2-7; maybe TRBD1 (6 bases). The CDR3 spans 15 residues. Trimming pared 3 bases from V and 7 bases from J, leaving 19 bases between. Per the germline V gene, CDR1 is SGHTA and CDR2 is FQGNSA. CDR3 bases: TGTGCCAGCAGCTTGGGGGCTAGTTCATTAAATGAGCAGTACTTC. Amino acid sequence: CASSLGASSLNEQYF.

J is TRBJ2-5 and V is TRBV7-8; D gene unclear. V was cut by 7 bases and J by 5 bases, with 14 bases left in between. There are 13 residues in the CDR3. From germline, CDR1 is SGHVS and CDR2 FQNEAQ. CDR3 DNA: TGTGCCAGCACTCGGCAGGCCAGGGAGACCCAGTACTTC. Encoded protein: CASTRQARETQYF.

The gene calls are TRBV19 and TRBJ2-5, with TRBD1 identical over 9 bases. The J segment lost 4 bases and the V segment lost 5 bases, leaving 8 bases of the junction unmatched. CDR3 size: 15 residues. Germline assignment: CDR1 LNHDA and CDR2 SQIVND (reference sequence). The CDR3 reads CASSSRTGVRETQYF. The CDR3 DNA sequence: TGTGCCAGTAGTTCCCGGACAGGGGTTCGAGAGACCCAGTACTTC.

The CDR3 nucleotides are TGTGCCAGCAGTGAACCATACAATGAGCAGTTCTTC. It translates to CASSEPYNEQFF. The chain combines TRBV12-3 or TRBV12-4 with TRBJ2-1; D unresolved. V shed 5 bases and J shed 4 bases, with 6 bases lying between them. The CDR3 totals 12 residues.

The chain combines TRBV2 with TRBJ2-1, with D possibly TRBD2 on 6 matching bases. The germline V and J ends were trimmed by 6 bases and 0 bases, with 9 bases remaining between them. CDR3 size: 14 residues. Germline values: CDR1 SNHLY, CDR2 FYNNEI. For the CDR3, the DNA is TGTGCCAGCAGGGCGGGAAGCTCCTACAATGAGCAGTTCTTC. It yields the protein CASRAGSSYNEQFF. The variable domain in full, completed from reference TRBV2 and TRBJ2-1, reads EPEVTQTPSHQVTQMGQEVILRCVPISNHLYFYWYRQILGQKVEFLVSFYNNEISEKSEIFDDQFSVERPDGSNFTLKIRSTKLEDSAMYFCASRAGSSYNEQFFGPGTRLTVL.

This clonotype was seen repeatedly, ten times or more. The chain has TRBV6-1 and TRBJ1-1, with TRBD1 as a possible D gene (5 bases). Looked up from germline, CDR1 is MNHNS and CDR2 is SASEGT. The CDR3 runs 14 residues. V gave up 4 bases and J gave up 2 bases, with 11 bases separating them. CDR3 sequence (DNA): TGTGCCAGCAGTGGAACCGGGGGAAACACTGAAGCTTTCTTT. Translating gives CASSGTGGNTEAFF.

This clonotype was picked up many times. The V gene is TRBV9, the J gene TRBJ1-1; 11 nucleotides match TRBD1. V was pared by 2 bases and J by 1 base, with 1 base of the junction left unmatched. The germline V gene encodes CDR1 SGDLS and CDR2 YYNGEE. The CDR3 loop spans 15 amino acids. CDR3 DNA sequence: TGTGCCAGCAGCGTTGGGACAGGGGGGAACACTGAAGCTTTCTTT. It translates to CASSVGTGGNTEAFF.

This clonotype was seen many times. The V gene is TRBV7-2, the J gene TRBJ2-7; tentatively, D is TRBD2 (6 bases). Germline V CDR1 and CDR2: SGHTA, FQGNSA. The V gene lost 5 bases and the J gene lost 7 bases, with 18 bases spanning the gap. The CDR3 has 14 amino acids. The CDR3 protein is CASSAPGRGLEQYF. As DNA, the CDR3 is TGTGCCAGCAGCGCACCGGGGCGGGGTCTGGAGCAGTACTTC.